This is a list of T cell receptor beta chains from one sample in a study of T cells after yellow fever vaccination. TCRdb processed the 5' RACE reads anew with MiXCR; each CDR3 protein has one entry. The table includes roughly 240,000 distinct CDR3 sequences, around 6.7% detected once. The sample in question was CD4+ T cells sorted from PBMCs, obtained on the day of the yellow fever booster vaccination. These receptors came from a man younger than 45 who received the YFV17D yellow fever vaccine. CDR3s include the opening cysteine and the closing phenylalanine or tryptophan. D genes are given only for firm matches. Not all rows give a size; the values are once, few, many and, for expanded clones, a class.

v_call: TRBV19
clone_size: once
j_call: TRBJ2-3
d_call: TRBD2
cdr3_aa: CASREKAGDADTQYF
cdr3_nt: TGTGCCAGTAGAGAAAAAGCGGGAGACGCAGATACGCAGTATTTT

v_call: TRBV7-2
clone_size: few
j_call: TRBJ1-5
d_call: NA
cdr3_aa: CASSLGGGGGQPQHF
cdr3_nt: TGTGCCAGCAGCTTAGGAGGGGGGGGCGGGCAGCCCCAGCATTTT

v_call: TRBV20-1
clone_size: NA
j_call: TRBJ1-5
d_call: NA
cdr3_aa: CSAPRGDGPQHF
cdr3_nt: TGCAGTGCGCCCCGCGGGGATGGGCCCCAGCATTTT

v_call: TRBV10-3
clone_size: few
j_call: TRBJ1-2
d_call: TRBD1
cdr3_aa: CAISESGTGVGGYTF
cdr3_nt: TGTGCCATCAGTGAGTCCGGGACAGGGGTCGGTGGCTACACCTTC

v_call: TRBV2
clone_size: NA
j_call: TRBJ2-3
d_call: TRBD2
cdr3_aa: CACSLGLAGGKRLADTQYF
cdr3_nt: TGTGCCTGCAGTTTAGGACTAGCGGGAGGGAAAAGACTCGCAGATACGCAGTATTTT

v_call: TRBV9
clone_size: NA
j_call: TRBJ2-7
d_call: TRBD1
cdr3_aa: CASSVTGTGGNEQYF
cdr3_nt: TGTGCCAGCAGCGTCACTGGGACAGGGGGCAACGAGCAGTACTTC

v_call: TRBV20-1
clone_size: NA
j_call: TRBJ2-7
d_call: TRBD2
cdr3_aa: CSAKTSGSVNEQYF
cdr3_nt: TGCAGTGCGAAAACTAGCGGGAGTGTCAACGAGCAGTACTTC

v_call: TRBV6-2/TRBV6-3
clone_size: few
j_call: TRBJ1-5
d_call: NA
cdr3_aa: CASKNTGVSNQPQHF
cdr3_nt: TGTGCCAGCAAAAACACCGGCGTTAGCAATCAGCCCCAGCATTTT

v_call: TRBV3-1
clone_size: NA
j_call: TRBJ1-5
d_call: TRBD1
cdr3_aa: CASSHGTGNQPQHF
cdr3_nt: TGTGCCAGCAGCCACGGGACAGGAAATCAGCCCCAGCATTTT

v_call: TRBV12-3/TRBV12-4
clone_size: NA
j_call: TRBJ2-5
d_call: NA
cdr3_aa: CASRMGGQETQYF
cdr3_nt: TGTGCCAGCAGGATGGGCGGACAAGAGACCCAGTACTTC

v_call: TRBV29-1
clone_size: many
j_call: TRBJ2-7
d_call: NA
cdr3_aa: CSVGPDSVYEQYF
cdr3_nt: TGCAGCGTTGGACCGGACAGCGTCTACGAGCAGTACTTC

v_call: TRBV5-1
clone_size: few
j_call: TRBJ1-5
d_call: TRBD1
cdr3_aa: CASSFPGRDRGGRGGNQPQHF
cdr3_nt: TGCGCCAGCAGCTTTCCAGGGCGAGACAGGGGCGGTCGAGGCGGTAATCAGCCCCAGCATTTT

v_call: TRBV11-2
clone_size: NA
j_call: TRBJ2-3
d_call: NA
cdr3_aa: CASSLGLPVKYF
cdr3_nt: TGTGCCAGCAGCTTAGGGCTGCCAGTGAAGTATTTT

v_call: TRBV20-1
clone_size: few
j_call: TRBJ2-5
d_call: NA
cdr3_aa: CSARDPRAAGETQYF
cdr3_nt: TGCAGTGCTAGAGATCCTCGGGCCGCGGGAGAGACCCAGTACTTC

v_call: TRBV5-1
clone_size: many
j_call: TRBJ2-2
d_call: NA
cdr3_aa: CASSLELEAGELFF
cdr3_nt: TGCGCCAGCAGCTTGGAACTAGAAGCCGGGGAGCTGTTTTTT

v_call: TRBV7-2
clone_size: NA
j_call: TRBJ2-7
d_call: TRBD2
cdr3_aa: CASSGIGAGAAEQYF
cdr3_nt: TGTGCCAGCAGTGGCATTGGAGCGGGAGCTGCCGAGCAGTACTTC

v_call: TRBV2
clone_size: NA
j_call: TRBJ2-2
d_call: TRBD2
cdr3_aa: CASSWGGNTGELFF
cdr3_nt: TGTGCCAGCAGTTGGGGGGGTAACACCGGGGAGCTGTTTTTT

v_call: TRBV7-2
clone_size: few
j_call: TRBJ2-7
d_call: NA
cdr3_aa: CASSRQSPYEQYF
cdr3_nt: TGTGCCAGCAGCCGCCAATCCCCCTACGAGCAGTACTTC

v_call: TRBV12-3/TRBV12-4
clone_size: few
j_call: TRBJ2-7
d_call: NA
cdr3_aa: CASSPDFGEQYF
cdr3_nt: TGTGCCAGCAGCCCTGACTTTGGTGAGCAGTACTTC

v_call: TRBV28
clone_size: NA
j_call: TRBJ2-7
d_call: NA
cdr3_aa: CASGGAANYEQYF
cdr3_nt: TGTGCCAGCGGCGGAGCGGCTAACTACGAGCAGTACTTC

v_call: TRBV4-3
clone_size: few
j_call: TRBJ1-6
d_call: NA
cdr3_aa: CASTDALDNSPLHF
cdr3_nt: TGCGCCAGCACCGACGCATTGGATAATTCACCCCTCCACTTT

v_call: TRBV5-5
clone_size: NA
j_call: TRBJ2-7
d_call: TRBD1
cdr3_aa: CASSLAPSGGSYEQYF
cdr3_nt: TGTGCCAGCAGCTTAGCCCCCTCAGGGGGATCCTACGAGCAGTACTTC

v_call: TRBV7-2
clone_size: NA
j_call: TRBJ2-1
d_call: NA
cdr3_aa: CASSLWGHSSYNEQFF
cdr3_nt: TGTGCCAGCAGCTTATGGGGTCACAGCTCCTACAATGAGCAGTTCTTC

v_call: TRBV5-1
clone_size: few
j_call: TRBJ2-1
d_call: TRBD1
cdr3_aa: CASREGATGEQFF
cdr3_nt: TGCGCCAGCAGAGAGGGGGCTACTGGGGAGCAGTTCTTC

v_call: TRBV20-1
clone_size: many
j_call: TRBJ2-1
d_call: NA
cdr3_aa: CSARARDWEQFF
cdr3_nt: TGCAGTGCTAGAGCGAGGGACTGGGAGCAGTTCTTC

v_call: TRBV3-1
clone_size: NA
j_call: TRBJ2-5
d_call: TRBD1
cdr3_aa: CASSPDRGKETQYF
cdr3_nt: TGTGCCAGCAGCCCCGACAGGGGGAAAGAGACCCAGTACTTC

v_call: TRBV7-2
clone_size: few
j_call: TRBJ2-5
d_call: TRBD2
cdr3_aa: CASTPGLAGGETQYF
cdr3_nt: TGTGCCAGCACCCCGGGGTTAGCGGGAGGGGAGACCCAGTACTTC

v_call: TRBV7-2
clone_size: few
j_call: TRBJ2-7
d_call: TRBD2
cdr3_aa: CASTPRGVANEQYF
cdr3_nt: TGTGCCAGCACCCCTCGGGGGGTAGCTAACGAGCAGTACTTC

v_call: TRBV7-9
clone_size: many
j_call: TRBJ1-2
d_call: NA
cdr3_aa: CASSLLTDYGYTF
cdr3_nt: TGTGCCAGCAGCTTACTGACAGACTATGGCTACACCTTC

v_call: TRBV18
clone_size: NA
j_call: TRBJ2-7
d_call: NA
cdr3_aa: CASSLRTESYEQYF
cdr3_nt: TGTGCCAGCTCACTCCGGACAGAGTCCTACGAGCAGTACTTC

v_call: TRBV12-3/TRBV12-4
clone_size: many
j_call: TRBJ2-7
d_call: NA
cdr3_aa: CASSSRGYEQYF
cdr3_nt: TGTGCCAGCAGTTCCAGGGGCTACGAGCAGTACTTC

v_call: TRBV3-1
clone_size: few
j_call: TRBJ1-1
d_call: NA
cdr3_aa: CASSQALGHEAFF
cdr3_nt: TGTGCCAGCAGCCAAGCGCTGGGCCACGAAGCTTTCTTT

v_call: TRBV20-1
clone_size: few
j_call: TRBJ2-3
d_call: NA
cdr3_aa: CSALIPGGGVTDTQYF
cdr3_nt: TGCAGTGCACTAATCCCCGGGGGCGGAGTAACAGATACGCAGTATTTT

v_call: TRBV19
clone_size: NA
j_call: TRBJ2-5
d_call: TRBD2
cdr3_aa: CASRSGSGETQYF
cdr3_nt: TGTGCCAGTCGAAGCGGGAGTGGGGAGACCCAGTACTTC

v_call: TRBV30
clone_size: NA
j_call: TRBJ2-2
d_call: TRBD2
cdr3_aa: CAWRPLTAGFTGELFF
cdr3_nt: TGTGCCTGGAGGCCCCTGACAGCGGGATTCACCGGGGAGCTGTTTTTT

v_call: TRBV10-3
clone_size: few
j_call: TRBJ1-5
d_call: NA
cdr3_aa: CAISGGRGNQPQHF
cdr3_nt: TGTGCCATCAGTGGGGGACGGGGCAATCAGCCCCAGCATTTT

v_call: TRBV7-8
clone_size: few
j_call: TRBJ2-1
d_call: NA
cdr3_aa: CASSLASGLLSYNEQFF
cdr3_nt: TGTGCCAGCAGCTTAGCGAGCGGACTGCTATCCTACAATGAGCAGTTCTTC

v_call: TRBV7-6
clone_size: few
j_call: TRBJ2-1
d_call: TRBD2
cdr3_aa: CASSTLAAHSYNEQFF
cdr3_nt: TGTGCCAGCAGCACACTAGCGGCCCACTCCTACAATGAGCAGTTCTTC

v_call: TRBV7-9
clone_size: NA
j_call: TRBJ2-1
d_call: NA
cdr3_aa: CASSFVPEGNEQFF
cdr3_nt: TGTGCCAGCAGCTTTGTTCCCGAGGGCAATGAGCAGTTCTTC

v_call: TRBV6-5
clone_size: few
j_call: TRBJ2-7
d_call: NA
cdr3_aa: CASSYSTGTSSYEQYF
cdr3_nt: TGTGCCAGCAGTTACTCGACAGGGACTAGCTCCTACGAGCAGTACTTC

v_call: TRBV7-2
clone_size: NA
j_call: TRBJ2-3
d_call: NA
cdr3_aa: CASSLYSGSTDTQYF
cdr3_nt: TGTGCCAGCAGCTTATACAGCGGGAGCACAGATACGCAGTATTTT

v_call: TRBV5-1
clone_size: few
j_call: TRBJ2-7
d_call: NA
cdr3_aa: CASSLDTSFSEQYF
cdr3_nt: TGCGCCAGCAGCCTCGACACCAGCTTTTCCGAGCAGTACTTC

v_call: TRBV20-1
clone_size: NA
j_call: TRBJ2-5
d_call: NA
cdr3_aa: CSVPLVNQETQYF
cdr3_nt: TGCAGCGTACCTCTCGTGAACCAAGAGACCCAGTACTTC

v_call: TRBV18
clone_size: many
j_call: TRBJ1-4
d_call: TRBD1
cdr3_aa: CASSPDRGYEKLFF
cdr3_nt: TGTGCCAGCTCACCGGACAGGGGGTACGAAAAACTGTTTTTT

v_call: TRBV10-3
clone_size: many
j_call: TRBJ2-1
d_call: NA
cdr3_aa: CAISEDLYNEQFF
cdr3_nt: TGTGCCATCAGTGAGGACCTCTACAATGAGCAGTTCTTC

v_call: TRBV19
clone_size: many
j_call: TRBJ1-1
d_call: NA
cdr3_aa: CASIPPPTGASTEAFF
cdr3_nt: TGTGCCAGTATTCCTCCACCGACCGGGGCCAGTACTGAAGCTTTCTTT

v_call: TRBV18
clone_size: few
j_call: TRBJ2-5
d_call: NA
cdr3_aa: CASSPASQSVSVETQYF
cdr3_nt: TGTGCCAGCTCACCGGCTAGCCAGTCGGTGAGTGTGGAGACCCAGTACTTC

v_call: TRBV20-1
clone_size: NA
j_call: TRBJ1-5
d_call: TRBD1
cdr3_aa: CSARAGQWNQPQHF
cdr3_nt: TGCAGTGCTAGAGCGGGACAGTGGAATCAGCCCCAGCATTTT

v_call: TRBV5-1
clone_size: many
j_call: TRBJ2-3
d_call: NA
cdr3_aa: CASSLDSAVDTQYF
cdr3_nt: TGCGCCAGCAGCTTGGACAGTGCGGTGGATACGCAGTATTTT

v_call: TRBV7-2
clone_size: few
j_call: TRBJ2-3
d_call: TRBD1
cdr3_aa: CASSLRQGALTDTQYF
cdr3_nt: TGTGCCAGCAGCTTACGGCAGGGGGCGCTAACAGATACGCAGTATTTT

v_call: TRBV5-1
clone_size: NA
j_call: TRBJ2-3
d_call: NA
cdr3_aa: CASSGVSIHTDTQYF
cdr3_nt: TGCGCCAGCAGCGGCGTTTCGATTCACACAGATACGCAGTATTTT

v_call: TRBV18
clone_size: NA
j_call: TRBJ2-1
d_call: NA
cdr3_aa: CASSRDKGTFF
cdr3_nt: TGTGCCAGCTCAAGGGACAAGGGGACATTCTTC

v_call: TRBV19
clone_size: NA
j_call: TRBJ1-5
d_call: NA
cdr3_aa: CASSIGQGGNQPQHF
cdr3_nt: TGTGCCAGTAGTATTGGGCAGGGTGGCAATCAGCCCCAGCATTTT

v_call: TRBV6-5
clone_size: many
j_call: TRBJ2-1
d_call: NA
cdr3_aa: CASRRTVNEQFF
cdr3_nt: TGTGCCAGCAGGAGGACAGTTAATGAGCAGTTCTTC

v_call: TRBV7-2
clone_size: NA
j_call: TRBJ2-5
d_call: TRBD2
cdr3_aa: CASSRGTSGGQETQYF
cdr3_nt: TGTGCCAGCAGCCGCGGGACTAGCGGGGGACAAGAGACCCAGTACTTC